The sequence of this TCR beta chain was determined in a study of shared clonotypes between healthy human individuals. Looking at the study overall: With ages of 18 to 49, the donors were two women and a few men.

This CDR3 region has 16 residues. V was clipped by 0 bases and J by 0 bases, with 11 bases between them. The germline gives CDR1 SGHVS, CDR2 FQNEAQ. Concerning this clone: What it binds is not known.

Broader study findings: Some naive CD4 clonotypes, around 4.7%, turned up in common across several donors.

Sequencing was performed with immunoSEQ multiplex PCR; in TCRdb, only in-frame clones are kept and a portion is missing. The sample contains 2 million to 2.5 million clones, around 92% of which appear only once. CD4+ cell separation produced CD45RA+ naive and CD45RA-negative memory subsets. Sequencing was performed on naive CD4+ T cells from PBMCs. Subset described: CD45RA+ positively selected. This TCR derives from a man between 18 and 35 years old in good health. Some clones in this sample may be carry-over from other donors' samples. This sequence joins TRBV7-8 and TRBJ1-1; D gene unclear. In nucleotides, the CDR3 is TGTGCCAGCAGCTTAGCGACGGCCGGAATGAACACTGAAGCTTTCTTT. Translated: CASSLATAGMNTEAFF.